This paragraph reports one T cell receptor (beta chain). Its specificity is unknown. While the first cohort had hundreds of subjects, the donors belonged to the separate validation cohort of over a hundred subjects. This sample was included in a study of cytomegalovirus exposure and HLA in healthy donors. Study summary: The use of the same platform for the 90 to 150 validation repertoires and the 650 to 850 first-cohort repertoires was reported by a later analysis.

The study, taken as a whole, reports: Some public TCRs appeared in many individuals, while most sequences were rare. According to a later analysis, TCR clusters from the first cohort tended to co-occur in the 120 or so validation repertoires.

CDR3 length: 12 residues. The V gene's germline CDR1 is GTSNPN and CDR2 SVGIG (reference sequence). V dropped 5 bases and J dropped 10; count of bases not matched to a gene: 10. Data came from immunoSEQ multiplex PCR; TCRdb stores just in-frame clones and leaves some out. The sample records approximately 110,000 clones, about nine tenths being singletons. What was sequenced was PBMCs. The chain uses TRBV30 and TRBJ1-1; 7 bases agree with TRBD1. This TCR derives from a woman under 30 in good health and CMV-seronegative. The CDR3 loop reads CAWELARGRAFF. The CDR3 DNA reads as TGTGCCTGGGAGTTGGCCAGGGGGAGAGCTTTCTTT.